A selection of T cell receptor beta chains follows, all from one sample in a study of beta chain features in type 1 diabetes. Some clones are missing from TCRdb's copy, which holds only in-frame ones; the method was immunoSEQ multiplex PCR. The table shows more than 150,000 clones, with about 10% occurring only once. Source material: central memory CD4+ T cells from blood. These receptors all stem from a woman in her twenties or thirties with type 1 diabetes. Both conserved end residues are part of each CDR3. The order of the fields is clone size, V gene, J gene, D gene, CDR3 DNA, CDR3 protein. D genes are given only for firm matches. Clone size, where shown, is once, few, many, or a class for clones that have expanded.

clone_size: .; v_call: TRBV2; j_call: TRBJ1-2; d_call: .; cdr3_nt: TGTGCCTGCAGACAGACAGACACTAACTATGGCTACACCTTC; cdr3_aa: CACRQTDTNYGYTF
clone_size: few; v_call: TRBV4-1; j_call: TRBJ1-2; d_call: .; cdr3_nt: TGCGCCAGCAGCCAAGTGGGTTCAGGGCTTCATGGCTACACCTTC; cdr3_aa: CASSQVGSGLHGYTF
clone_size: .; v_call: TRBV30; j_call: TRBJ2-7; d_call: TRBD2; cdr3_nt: TGTGCCTGGAGCCGAGGGAGGGTTCACGAGCAGTACTTC; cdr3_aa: CAWSRGRVHEQYF
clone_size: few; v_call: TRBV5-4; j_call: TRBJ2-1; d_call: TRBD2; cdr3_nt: TGTGCCAGCAGCTTGGACCTGGGACGGACGGGAGGGGATGAGCAGTTCTTC; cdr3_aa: CASSLDLGRTGGDEQFF
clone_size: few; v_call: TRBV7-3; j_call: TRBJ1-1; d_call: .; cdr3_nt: TGTGCCAGCAGCCGCGGGGAGCGGCTTTACAACACTGAAGCTTTCTTT; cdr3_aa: CASSRGERLYNTEAFF
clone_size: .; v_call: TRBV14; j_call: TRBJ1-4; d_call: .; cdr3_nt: TGTGCCAGCAGCCAAGCGGGGGGGCCGGGGGAAAAACTGTTTTTT; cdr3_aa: CASSQAGGPGEKLFF
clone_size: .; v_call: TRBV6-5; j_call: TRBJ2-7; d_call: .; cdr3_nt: TGTGCCAGCAGTTACTCGAGGGGACAAGCCTACGAGCAGTACTTC; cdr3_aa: CASSYSRGQAYEQYF
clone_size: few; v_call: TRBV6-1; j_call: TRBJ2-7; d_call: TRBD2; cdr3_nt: TGTGCCAGCAGTTCCGGGACTAGCAGGCTCGAGCAGTACTTC; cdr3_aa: CASSSGTSRLEQYF
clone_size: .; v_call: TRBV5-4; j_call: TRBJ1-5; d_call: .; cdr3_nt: TGTGCCAGCAGCAACGGACAGCCAAATCAGCCCCAGCATTTT; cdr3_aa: CASSNGQPNQPQHF
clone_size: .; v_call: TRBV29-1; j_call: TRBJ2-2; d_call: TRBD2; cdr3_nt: TGCAGCGTTGTTACGGGGGGGAACACCGGGGAGCTGTTTTTT; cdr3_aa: CSVVTGGNTGELFF
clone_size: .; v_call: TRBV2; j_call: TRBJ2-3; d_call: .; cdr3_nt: TGTGCCAGCAGTAGACAGGGACTCACAGATACGCAGTATTTT; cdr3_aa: CASSRQGLTDTQYF
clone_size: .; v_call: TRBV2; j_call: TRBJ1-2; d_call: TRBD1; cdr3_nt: TGTGCCAGCAGTGGGGACAGAGTCCGCTATGGCTACACCTTC; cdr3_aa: CASSGDRVRYGYTF
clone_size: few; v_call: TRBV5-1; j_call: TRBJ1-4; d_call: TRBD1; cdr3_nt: TGCGCCAGCAGCTTAGGGACAGCCGATGAAAAACTGTTTTTT; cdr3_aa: CASSLGTADEKLFF
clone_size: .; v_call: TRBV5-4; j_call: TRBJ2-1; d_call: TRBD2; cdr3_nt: TGTGCCAGCAGCTTTAGCGGGGGCTCCTACAATGAGCAGTTCTTC; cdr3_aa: CASSFSGGSYNEQFF
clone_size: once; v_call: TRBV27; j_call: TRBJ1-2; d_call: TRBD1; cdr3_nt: TGTGCCAGCAGTTCCTATTGGGACAGGGGGCGGAATGGCTACACCTTC; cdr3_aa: CASSSYWDRGRNGYTF
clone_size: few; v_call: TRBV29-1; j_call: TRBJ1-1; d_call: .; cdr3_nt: TGCAGCGTTCTAACGCGACAGAGGAACACTGAAGCTTTCTTT; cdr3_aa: CSVLTRQRNTEAFF
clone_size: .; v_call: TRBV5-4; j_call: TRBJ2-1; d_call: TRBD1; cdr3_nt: TGTGCCAGCAGACCGGGACAGTACAATGAGCAGTTCTTC; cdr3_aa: CASRPGQYNEQFF
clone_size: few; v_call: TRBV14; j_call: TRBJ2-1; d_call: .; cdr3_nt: TGTGCCAGCAGCCAAGATCGGACTCATAGTGAGCAGTTCTTC; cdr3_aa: CASSQDRTHSEQFF
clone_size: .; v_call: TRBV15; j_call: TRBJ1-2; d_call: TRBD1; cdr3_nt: TGTGCCACCCATCCGGGACAGGGTTATAACTATGGCTACACCTTC; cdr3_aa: CATHPGQGYNYGYTF
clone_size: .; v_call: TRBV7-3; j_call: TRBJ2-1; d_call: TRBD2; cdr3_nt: TGTGCCAGCAGCTCGAGACTAGCTAAAAGGAATGAGCAGTTCTTC; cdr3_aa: CASSSRLAKRNEQFF
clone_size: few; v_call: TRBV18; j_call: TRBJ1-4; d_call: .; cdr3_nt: TGTGCCAGCTCACCACTACGGGATGAAAAACTGTTTTTT; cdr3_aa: CASSPLRDEKLFF
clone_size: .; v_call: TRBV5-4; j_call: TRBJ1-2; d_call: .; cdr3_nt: TGTGCCAGCAGCTGGGCACCTACTAACTATGGCTACACCTTC; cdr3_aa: CASSWAPTNYGYTF
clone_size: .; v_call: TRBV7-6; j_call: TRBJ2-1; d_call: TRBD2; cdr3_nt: TGTGCCAGCAGCTCTGTCTCTAGCGGGAGCGCGGGGGACAATGAGCAGTTCTTC; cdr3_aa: CASSSVSSGSAGDNEQFF
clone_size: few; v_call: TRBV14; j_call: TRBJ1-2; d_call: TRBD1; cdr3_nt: TGTGCCAGCAGCCAAGCAAGGACAGGTTATTATGGCTACACCTTC; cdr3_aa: CASSQARTGYYGYTF
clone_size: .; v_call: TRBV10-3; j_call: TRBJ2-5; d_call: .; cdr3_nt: TGTGCCATCAAAGAGAACAGCCAGCAAGAGACCCAGTACTTC; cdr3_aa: CAIKENSQQETQYF
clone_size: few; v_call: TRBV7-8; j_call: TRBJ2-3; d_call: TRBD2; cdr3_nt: TGTGCCAGCAGCAAGGGACTAGCGGGAGATAGCGATACGCAGTATTTT; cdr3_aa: CASSKGLAGDSDTQYF
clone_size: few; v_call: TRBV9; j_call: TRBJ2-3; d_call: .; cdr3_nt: TGTGCCAGCAAAGTCGGGTTAACTAGCACAGATACGCAGTATTTT; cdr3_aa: CASKVGLTSTDTQYF
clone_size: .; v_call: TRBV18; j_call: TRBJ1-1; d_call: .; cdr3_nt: TGTGCCAGCTCACCCCCTGGGGGGGGAGACACTGAAGCTTTCTTT; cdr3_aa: CASSPPGGGDTEAFF
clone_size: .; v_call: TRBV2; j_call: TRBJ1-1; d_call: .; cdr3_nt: TGTGCCAGCAGTGAAGGGGAGAGTGAAGCTTTCTTT; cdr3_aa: CASSEGESEAFF
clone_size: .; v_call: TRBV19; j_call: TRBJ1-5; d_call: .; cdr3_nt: TGTGCCAGGCGGGAGGCGACGGATCAGCCCCAGCATTTT; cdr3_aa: CARREATDQPQHF
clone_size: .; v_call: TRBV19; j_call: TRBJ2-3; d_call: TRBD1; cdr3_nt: TGTGCCAGTAGTAGCCCGGGACAGGGAGCAGATACGCAGTATTTT; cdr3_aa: CASSSPGQGADTQYF
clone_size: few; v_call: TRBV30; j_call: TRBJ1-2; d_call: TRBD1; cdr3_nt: TGTGCCTGGAGGGACCGACCGGGACAGGGGGAATATGGCTACACCTTC; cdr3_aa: CAWRDRPGQGEYGYTF
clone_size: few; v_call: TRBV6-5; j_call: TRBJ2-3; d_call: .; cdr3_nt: TGTGCCAGCAGTTACGTGGAGACGGATACGCAGTATTTT; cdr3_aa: CASSYVETDTQYF
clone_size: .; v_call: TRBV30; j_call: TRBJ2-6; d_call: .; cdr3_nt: TGTGCCTGGAGTTGGACAAGACGAATATCTGGGGCCAACGTCCTGACTTTC; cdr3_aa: CAWSWTRRISGANVLTF
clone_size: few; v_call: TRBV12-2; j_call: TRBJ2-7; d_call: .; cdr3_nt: TGTGCAAGTCCCCCTCCACTAGCGGGAGGGGAATATTGGGAGCAGTACTTC; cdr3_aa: CASPPPLAGGEYWEQYF
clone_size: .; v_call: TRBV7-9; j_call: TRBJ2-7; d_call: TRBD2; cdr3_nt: TGTGCCAGCAGCGCACCGGGACTAGCGGGAGCTCAGCAGTACTTC; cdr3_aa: CASSAPGLAGAQQYF
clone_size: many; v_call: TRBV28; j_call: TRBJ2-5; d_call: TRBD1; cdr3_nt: TGTGCCAGCATCGGGGGGGACAGGGGCCAAGAGACCCAGTACTTC; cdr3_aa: CASIGGDRGQETQYF
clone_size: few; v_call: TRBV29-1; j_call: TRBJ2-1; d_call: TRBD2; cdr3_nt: TGCAGCGCTTCGGGGGCGGGAGGGCCTCATGTCAACAATGAGCAGTTCTTC; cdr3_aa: CSASGAGGPHVNNEQFF
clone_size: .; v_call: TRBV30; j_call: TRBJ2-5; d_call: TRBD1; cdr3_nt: TGTGCCTGGAGCACAGGACAGGGGATGAAGACCCAGTACTTC; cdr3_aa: CAWSTGQGMKTQYF
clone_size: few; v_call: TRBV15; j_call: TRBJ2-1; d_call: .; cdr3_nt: TGTGCCACCAGCAGAGTTCGAAGTAGAAGGGCGGGTTGGAACAATGAGCAGTTCTTC; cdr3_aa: CATSRVRSRRAGWNNEQFF
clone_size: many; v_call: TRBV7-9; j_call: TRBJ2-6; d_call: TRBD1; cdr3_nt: TGTGCCAGCAGCTTGACAGGGGCTGGGGCCAACGTCCTGACTTTC; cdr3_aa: CASSLTGAGANVLTF
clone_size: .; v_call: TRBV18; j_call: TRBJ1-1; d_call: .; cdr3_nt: TGTGCCAGCTCACCTAATTGGGGCAGGGGTACTGAAGCTTTCTTT; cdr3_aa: CASSPNWGRGTEAFF
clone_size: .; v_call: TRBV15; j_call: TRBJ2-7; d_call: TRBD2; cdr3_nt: TGTGCCACCAGCAGAGATAAGGGAGCGGGAGGCGGGTACGAGCAGTACTTC; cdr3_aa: CATSRDKGAGGGYEQYF
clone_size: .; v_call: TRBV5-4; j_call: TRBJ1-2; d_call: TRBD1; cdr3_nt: TGTGCCAGCAGCTCAGGGGACAGGGGCTATGGCTACACCTTC; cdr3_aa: CASSSGDRGYGYTF
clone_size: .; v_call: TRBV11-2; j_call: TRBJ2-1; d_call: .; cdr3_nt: TGTGCCAGCAGCTTAGGGGGCAGCTCCTACAATGAGCAGTTCTTC; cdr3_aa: CASSLGGSSYNEQFF
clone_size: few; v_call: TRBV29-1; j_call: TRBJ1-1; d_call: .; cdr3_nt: TGCAGCGTTCTCTGGGGACAAATTAGTGAAGCTTTCTTT; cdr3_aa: CSVLWGQISEAFF
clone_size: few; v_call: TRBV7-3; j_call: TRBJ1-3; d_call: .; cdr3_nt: TGTGCCAGCAGCTCCGGTGACTCTGGAAACACCATATATTTT; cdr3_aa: CASSSGDSGNTIYF
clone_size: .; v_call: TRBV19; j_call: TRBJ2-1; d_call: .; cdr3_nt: TGTGCCAGTAGCGAGTACAATGAGCAGTTCTTC; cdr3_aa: CASSEYNEQFF
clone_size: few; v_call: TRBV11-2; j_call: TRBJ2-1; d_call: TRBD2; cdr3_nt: TGTGCCAGCAGCCTGACTAGCGGGAGAAGGGATGAGCAGTTCTTC; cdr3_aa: CASSLTSGRRDEQFF
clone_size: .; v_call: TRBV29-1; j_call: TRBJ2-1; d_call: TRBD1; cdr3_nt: TGCAGCGTTGAATACCGGGACAGGGACAATGAGCAGTTCTTC; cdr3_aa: CSVEYRDRDNEQFF
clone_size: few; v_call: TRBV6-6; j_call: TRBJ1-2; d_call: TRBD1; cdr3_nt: TGTGCCAGCACCCCGGACAGGGTTAACTATGGCTACACCTTC; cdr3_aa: CASTPDRVNYGYTF
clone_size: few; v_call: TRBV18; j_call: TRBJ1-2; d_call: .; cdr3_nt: TGTGCCAGCTCATCGCACCCAGGGGCTGGCTACACCTTC; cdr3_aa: CASSSHPGAGYTF